One sample yielded the 9 T cell receptor beta chains listed below, sequenced in a study of radiation and T cells in renal cell carcinoma. Specified time point: blood 2 weeks post-SBRT. Treatment indicated: 15 Gy SBRT to primary tumor, nephrectomy 4 weeks later. TCRdb's copy holds only in-frame clones and misses some; the assay was immunoSEQ multiplex PCR. The sample lists roughly 130,000 clones; roughly four fifths were seen once. The sample was blood, taken from a patient whose treatment included radiotherapy and nephrectomy. These receptors came from a woman aged 60 to 75 with renal cell carcinoma.

The chain joins TRBV5-4 to TRBJ2-7; 9 bases align to TRBD2. CDR1 and CDR2 (germline): SGHNT, YYREEE (reference sequence). The CDR3 runs 15 residues. With V trimmed by 4 bases and J by 3 bases, 8 bases remained unmatched. This CDR3 is CASSRGLAPFYEQYF. The CDR3 bases are TGTGCCAGCAGCCGCGGACTAGCGCCTTTCTACGAGCAGTACTTC. The complete variable domain, with remaining parts taken from reference TRBV5-4 and TRBJ2-7, reads ETGVTQSPTHLIKTRGQQVTLRCSSQSGHNTVSWYQQALGQGPQFIFQYYREEENGRGNFPPRFSGLQFPNYSSELNVNALELDDSALYLCASSRGLAPFYEQYFGPGTRLTVT.

The chain employs TRBV19 and TRBJ2-7, with 8 nucleotides matching TRBD1. Trimming took 3 bases from V and 3 from J; bases not matched to a gene: 4. The germline V gene has CDR1 LNHDA and CDR2 SQIVND (reference sequence). The CDR3 loop spans 14 amino acids. This CDR3 is CASSIGDRGYEQYF. The CDR3 DNA sequence: TGTGCCAGTAGTATCGGAGACAGGGGCTACGAGCAGTACTTC.

V gene TRBV19 combines with J gene TRBJ1-4; 10 nucleotides align to TRBD1. Looked up from germline, CDR1 is LNHDA and CDR2 is SQIVND (reference sequence). The CDR3 is 14 residues long. Trimming cost V 3 bases and J 7 bases; bases outside gene matches: 2. The DNA of the CDR3 is TGTGCCAGTAGTATTGGGACAGGGGTTGAAAAACTGTTTTTT. Translated: CASSIGTGVEKLFF.

This sequence joins TRBV29-1 and TRBJ1-5; 7 nucleotides match TRBD1. There are 13 residues in the CDR3. The germline CDR1 and CDR2 sequences are SQVTM and ANQGSEA. V lost 6 bases to trimming and J lost 6 bases; unmatched junction nucleotides: 8. The CDR3 region is CSVQTGMSQPQHF. CDR3 nucleotides: TGCAGCGTCCAGACAGGGATGAGTCAGCCCCAGCATTTT.

The chain joins TRBV29-1 to TRBJ2-2; 8 bases fit TRBD1. The CDR3 length is 16 residues. Germline CDR1 is SQVTM and CDR2 is ANQGSEA. The V gene end was trimmed by 4 bases and the J gene end by 1 base; junction bases not matched to a gene: 8. CDR3 in amino acids: CSVGRQGAGNTGELFF. The CDR3 DNA reads TGCAGCGTTGGCCGTCAGGGGGCGGGGAACACCGGGGAGCTGTTTTTT.

V and J are TRBV6-5 and TRBJ2-2, with D tentatively TRBD2 (5 bases). CDR3 size: 15 residues. Germline lookup yields CDR1 MNHEY and CDR2 SVGAGI. The germline V and J ends were trimmed by 7 bases and 4 bases, with 16 bases remaining between them. CDR3 coding DNA: TGTGCCAGCAAGGCCGGGTCACGGGGCACCGGGGAGCTGTTTTTT. It yields the protein CASKAGSRGTGELFF.

V and J are TRBV11-2 and TRBJ2-2, with TRBD1 matching over 7 bases. Germline V gene lookup returns CDR1 SGHAT and CDR2 FQNNGV. This CDR3 is 17 amino acids long. V lost 2 bases to trimming and J lost 1 base; unmatched junction nucleotides: 7. The CDR3 bases are TGTGCCAGCAGCTTATTCCCGACAGGGAGGAACACCGGGGAGCTGTTTTTT. Encoded protein: CASSLFPTGRNTGELFF.

This clone has more than one count but fewer than ten. This chain joins TRBV28 and TRBJ1-3, with D perhaps TRBD1 (6 bases). CDR3 length equals 14 residues. The V and J ends lost 6 bases and 0 bases respectively, with 9 bases between them. The germline V gene has CDR1 MDHEN and CDR2 SYDVKM. The CDR3 loop is CASRPDSSGNTIYF. CDR3 bases: TGTGCCAGCAGGCCGGACAGCTCTGGAAACACCATATATTTT. Full variable domain (outside the CDR3, taken from reference TRBV28 and TRBJ1-3): DVKVTQSSRYLVKRTGEKVFLECVQDMDHENMFWYRQDPGLGLRLIYFSYDVKMKEKGDIPEGYSVSREKKERFSLILESASTNQTSMYLCASRPDSSGNTIYFGEGSWLTVV.

The chain recombines TRBV5-4 with TRBJ2-7; weak D call: TRBD1 (6 bases). The CDR3 covers 15 residues. V lost 6 bases, J lost 0 bases, and 16 bases lay in between. Germline CDR1 is SGHNT and CDR2 is YYREEE (reference sequence). This CDR3 reads CASNDRQASSYEQYF. The CDR3, as DNA: TGTGCCAGCAACGATCGACAGGCATCCTCCTACGAGCAGTACTTC.